These T cell receptor beta chains were read from a single sample in a study of shared clonotypes between healthy human individuals. Assay used: immunoSEQ multiplex PCR; TCRdb lists only in-frame clones, some missing. The profile shows about 870,000 clones, almost 95% of them singletons. Sequencing was performed on naive CD8+ T cells sorted from blood. The receptors were sampled from a man aged 25 to 40 in good health. Both conserved end residues are part of each CDR3. D genes are given only for firm matches. The size of a clone is reported for some rows only, either as once, few or many, or as a class for expanded clones.

>TRBJ1-5|TRBV4-3|-|-
TGCGCCAGCAGCCAAGAGCGGGGGAATCAGCCCCAGCATTTT
CASSQERGNQPQHF
>TRBJ2-7|TRBV5-1|once|TRBD2
TGCGCCAGCAGCTTAACCGGGACTAGAACCTACGAGCAGTACTTC
CASSLTGTRTYEQYF
>TRBJ2-5|TRBV7-9|once|TRBD1
TGTGCCAGCAGCTCCCGGACAGGGGGCCGGAGGGAGACCCAGTACTTC
CASSSRTGGRRETQYF
>TRBJ1-5|TRBV19|-|-
TGTGCCAGTAGGGGTCAGCTAATAAGGGTCAGTCAGCCCCAGCATTTT
CASRGQLIRVSQPQHF
>TRBJ2-5|TRBV14|-|-
TGTGCCAGCAGCGAGATCTATTCGATCCAAGAGACCCAGTACTTC
CASSEIYSIQETQYF
>TRBJ2-1|TRBV27|once|TRBD2
TGTGCCAGCAGTTTAATGCTAGCGGGAGGGAATGAGCAGTTCTTC
CASSLMLAGGNEQFF
>TRBJ2-1|TRBV4-3|-|-
TGCGCCAGCAGCCAAGGGAGCGGGTCACGTCTAAATGAGCAGTTCTTC
CASSQGSGSRLNEQFF
>TRBJ1-2|TRBV4-1|few|-
TGCGCCAGCAGCCAAGGCACAGGTTGGAGCTATGGCTACACCTTC
CASSQGTGWSYGYTF
>TRBJ1-1|TRBV15|-|-
TGTGCCACCAGCAGAGACCAGGGAGTTTCTGAAGCTTTCTTT
CATSRDQGVSEAFF
>TRBJ2-7|TRBV19|-|-
TGTGCCAGTAGTATAGACGTAGAATACGAGCAGTACTTC
CASSIDVEYEQYF
>TRBJ1-5|TRBV4-1|-|TRBD1
TGCGCCAGCCAGCTTGGGACAGGGGATCAGCCCCAGCATTTT
CASQLGTGDQPQHF
>TRBJ2-1|TRBV27|-|TRBD2
TGTGCCAGCAGTCGACTAGCGTTCTACAATGAGCAGTTCTTC
CASSRLAFYNEQFF
>TRBJ2-7|TRBV5-1|-|TRBD2
TGCGCCAGCAGCTTGGCTATCGGGACTAACTACGAGCAGTACTTC
CASSLAIGTNYEQYF
>TRBJ2-7|TRBV9|-|-
TGTGCCAGCAGCGGCGGGTCCCAGGGCACCTACGAGCAGTACTTC
CASSGGSQGTYEQYF
>TRBJ2-7|TRBV4-1|-|TRBD2
TGCGCCAGCAGCCAAGGGTCTAGCGGGACCCCCTACGAGCAGTACTTC
CASSQGSSGTPYEQYF
>TRBJ2-5|TRBV7-9|-|TRBD2
TGTGCCAGCAGCTTGCCCGAAATGGGACTAGCGGGAGAAGAGACCCAGTACTTC
CASSLPEMGLAGEETQYF
>TRBJ1-1|TRBV4-1|-|-
TGCGCCAGCAGCCATCAAGGGGGAGTGGACACTGAAGCTTTCTTT
CASSHQGGVDTEAFF
>TRBJ2-1|TRBV7-9|-|-
TGTGCCAGCAGCTTAGCGCTACGGGGGAATGAGCAGTTCTTC
CASSLALRGNEQFF
>TRBJ1-1|TRBV7-9|-|-
TGTGCCAGCAGCACAAGGACGGTAGATGAAGCTTTCTTT
CASSTRTVDEAFF
>TRBJ2-2|TRBV7-9|-|-
TGTGCCAGCAGCTTTGGTACCGGGGAGCTGTTTTTT
CASSFGTGELFF
>TRBJ2-2|TRBV19|-|-
TGTGCCAGTAGTATACTGGACATGGGCGACACCGGGGAGCTGTTTTTT
CASSILDMGDTGELFF
>TRBJ2-1|TRBV4-1|-|-
TGCGCCAGCAGCCAAGCCCCCTGGTGGGGGCACAATGAGCAGTTCTTC
CASSQAPWWGHNEQFF
>TRBJ2-1|TRBV7-9|-|TRBD2
TGTGCCAGCAGCTCTTCTGGGACTAGCGGGAGCATTCGGAATGAGCAGTTCTTC
CASSSSGTSGSIRNEQFF
>TRBJ2-1|TRBV9|-|-
TGTGCCAGCAGCGCTAGTAACGAGCAGTTCTTC
CASSASNEQFF
>TRBJ2-7|TRBV7-8|once|TRBD1
TGTGCCAGCAGCTTCTCGGGACAGGGCTACGAGCAGTACTTC
CASSFSGQGYEQYF
>TRBJ2-5|TRBV7-2|-|TRBD2
TGTGCCAGCAGCCCCCGACTAGCGGGAGACGTGTGGGAGACCCAGTACTTC
CASSPRLAGDVWETQYF
>TRBJ1-4|TRBV6-1|-|-
TGTGCCAGCAGAGTTACAGCCCCTAATGAAAAACTGTTTTTT
CASRVTAPNEKLFF
>TRBJ2-1|TRBV6-1|-|TRBD1
TGTGCCAGCAGTGAAGCATTGGGGGACAGGAGACAGTTCTTC
CASSEALGDRRQFF
>TRBJ2-3|TRBV28|once|-
TGTGCCAGCAGCCCCCCGAGTGCCCTTAACAGTGACCGCTTGCGAGATACGCAGTATTTT
CASSPPSALNSDRLRDTQYF
>TRBJ2-3|TRBV6-1|-|-
TGTGCCAGCAGTGCGCTAACAGGGAGGCCCTCAGATACGCAGTATTTT
CASSALTGRPSDTQYF
>TRBJ2-1|TRBV9|once|-
TGTGCCAGCCTCTCGCGAGAAGTGCAGTTCTTC
CASLSREVQFF
>TRBJ2-1|TRBV7-9|-|-
TGTGCCAGCAGCTCCGACAGAAGCTCCTACAATGAGCAGTTCTTC
CASSSDRSSYNEQFF
>TRBJ2-2|TRBV27|once|-
TGTGCCAGCAGTTTGGGACGAAACACCGGGGAGCTGTTTTTT
CASSLGRNTGELFF
>TRBJ2-2|TRBV7-9|-|-
TGTGCCAGCAGCTCGGTCCTCACCGGGGAGCTGTTTTTT
CASSSVLTGELFF
>TRBJ1-5|TRBV28|-|TRBD1
TGTGCCAGCAGTTTAATGCAGGGGGCGGGTCAGCCCCAGCATTTT
CASSLMQGAGQPQHF
>TRBJ1-1|TRBV27|-|-
TGTGCCAGCAGGGACACACGGAAGGCTGAAGCTTTCTTT
CASRDTRKAEAFF
>TRBJ2-3|TRBV10-3|-|TRBD2
TGTGCCATCAGGGGAGGACTAGCAAGCACAGATACGCAGTATTTT
CAIRGGLASTDTQYF
>TRBJ2-7|TRBV9|-|-
TGTGCCAGCAGCGTAGTTCCTGGACAATCAATCTACGAGCAGTACTTC
CASSVVPGQSIYEQYF
>TRBJ1-2|TRBV6-5|-|-
TGTGCCAGCCGCTCCCCGGGGAGTGGGTATGGCTACACCTTC
CASRSPGSGYGYTF
>TRBJ2-7|TRBV27|once|TRBD2
TGTGCCAGCAGGCCGGGACTAGCGACCTACGAGCAGTACTTC
CASRPGLATYEQYF
>TRBJ2-7|TRBV27|-|-
TGTGCCAGCAGTTTAACATCAGGGGGGGTCGCCTATCACGAGCAGTACTTC
CASSLTSGGVAYHEQYF
>TRBJ2-7|TRBV27|-|-
TGTGCCAGCAGTTTATCCCCCGCGACTAGTCTCCGCGAGCAGTACTTC
CASSLSPATSLREQYF
>TRBJ2-7|TRBV19|-|-
TGTGCCAGTAGTATCCTTCCCAATGCGGGACAGATATCCTACGAGCAGTACTTC
CASSILPNAGQISYEQYF
>TRBJ2-4|TRBV27|-|-
TGTGCCAGCAGTCCGCGCGAATCAGGGTACGGATCGGGAAACATTCAGTACTTC
CASSPRESGYGSGNIQYF
>TRBJ1-5|TRBV28|-|-
TGTGCCAGCAGATATACAGGGAATCAGCCCCAGCATTTT
CASRYTGNQPQHF
>TRBJ2-2|TRBV9|-|TRBD2
TGTGCCAGCAGCGTAGAGCTCTCGGGCGCGGGAGGGCCTCTGACCGGGGAGCTGTTTTTT
CASSVELSGAGGPLTGELFF
>TRBJ1-1|TRBV30|-|-
TGTGCCTGGACCTCAGCGGGGGACACTGAAGCTTTCTTT
CAWTSAGDTEAFF
>TRBJ1-4|TRBV7-9|few|TRBD1
TGTGCCAGCGCCCATGCGAGACAGGGGTCCCAAAAACTGTTTTTT
CASAHARQGSQKLFF
>TRBJ1-1|TRBV10-3|once|-
TGTGCCATCAGTGAGAACAGGATGAACACTGAAGCTTTCTTT
CAISENRMNTEAFF
>TRBJ2-2|TRBV11-2|-|TRBD2
TGTGCCAGCAGCCGGGGACTAGCGGGAGTTGGAACCGGGGAGCTGTTTTTT
CASSRGLAGVGTGELFF
>TRBJ2-4|TRBV28|-|-
TGTGCCAGCAGTCCCCGGATGGGGACCCCAAACATTCAGTACTTC
CASSPRMGTPNIQYF
>TRBJ1-2|TRBV29-1|-|-
TGCAGCGTTGTCGAGACAGTTAACTATGGCTACACCTTC
CSVVETVNYGYTF
>TRBJ1-4|TRBV4-1|-|-
TGCGCCAGCAGCCATCGGGGTGCCTCTGAAAAACTGTTTTTT
CASSHRGASEKLFF
>TRBJ2-1|TRBV6-6|-|TRBD2
TGTGCCAGTGAAGATAAACTAGCGGGCGACAATGAGCAGTTCTTC
CASEDKLAGDNEQFF
>TRBJ2-7|TRBV5-4|-|TRBD1
TGTGCCAGCAGCGTCGGACAGGGCGCCTTAACCTACGAGCAGTACTTC
CASSVGQGALTYEQYF
>TRBJ1-4|TRBV2|-|-
TGTGCCAGCAGTGGCCACGAAAAACTGTTTTTT
CASSGHEKLFF
>TRBJ2-6|TRBV19|-|-
TGTGCCAGTAGGCTTGGATTGGACGTCTCTGGGGCCAACGTCCTGACTTTC
CASRLGLDVSGANVLTF
>TRBJ2-2|TRBV15|-|-
TGTGCCACCAGCAGAGTCGGGACCCACACCGGGGAGCTGTTTTTT
CATSRVGTHTGELFF
>TRBJ2-2|TRBV7-2|few|TRBD1
TGTGCCAGCAGCTCAACCGGGACAGCAAACACCGGGGAGCTGTTTTTT
CASSSTGTANTGELFF